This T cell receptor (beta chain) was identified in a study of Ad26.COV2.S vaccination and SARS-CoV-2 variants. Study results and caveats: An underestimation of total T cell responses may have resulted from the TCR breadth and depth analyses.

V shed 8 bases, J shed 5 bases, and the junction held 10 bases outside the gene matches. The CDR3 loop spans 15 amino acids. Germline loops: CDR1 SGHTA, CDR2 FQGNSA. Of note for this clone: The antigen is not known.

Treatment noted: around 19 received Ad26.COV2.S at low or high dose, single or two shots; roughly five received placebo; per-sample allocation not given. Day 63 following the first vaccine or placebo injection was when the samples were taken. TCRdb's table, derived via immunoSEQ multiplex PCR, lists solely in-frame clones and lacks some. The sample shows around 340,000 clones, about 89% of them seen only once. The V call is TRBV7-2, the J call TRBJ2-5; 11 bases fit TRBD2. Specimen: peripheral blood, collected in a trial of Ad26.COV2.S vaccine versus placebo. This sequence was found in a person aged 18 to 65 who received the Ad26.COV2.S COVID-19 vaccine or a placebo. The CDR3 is CASRPTSGEGETQYF. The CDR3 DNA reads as TGTGCCAGCCGTCCGACTAGCGGGGAAGGTGAGACCCAGTACTTC.